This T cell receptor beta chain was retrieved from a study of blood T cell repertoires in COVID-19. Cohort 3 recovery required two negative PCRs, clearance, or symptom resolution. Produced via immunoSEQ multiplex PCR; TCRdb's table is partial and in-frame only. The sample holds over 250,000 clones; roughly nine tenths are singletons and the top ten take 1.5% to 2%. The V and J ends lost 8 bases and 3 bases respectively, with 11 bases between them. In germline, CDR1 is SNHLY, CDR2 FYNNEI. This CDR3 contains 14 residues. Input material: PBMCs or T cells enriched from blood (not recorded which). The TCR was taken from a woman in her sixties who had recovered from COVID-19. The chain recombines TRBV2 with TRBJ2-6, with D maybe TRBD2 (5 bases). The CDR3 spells CASLEGYGANVLTF. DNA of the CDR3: TGTGCCAGCCTCGAGGGCTATGGGGCCAACGTCCTGACTTTC. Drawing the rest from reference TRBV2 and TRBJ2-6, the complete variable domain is EPEVTQTPSHQVTQMGQEVILRCVPISNHLYFYWYRQILGQKVEFLVSFYNNEISEKSEIFDDQFSVERPDGSNFTLKIRSTKLEDSAMYFCASLEGYGANVLTFGAGSRLTVL.